This T cell receptor (beta chain) is drawn from a study of control samples from healthy donors and cancer patients. The assay was immunoSEQ multiplex PCR, and TCRdb's table has in-frame clones only and misses some. The sample includes approximately 150,000 clones, about 91% of them seen just once. V was shortened by 4 bases and J by 3 bases, with 10 bases between the two germline ends. This CDR3 has 13 amino acids. Looked up from germline, CDR1 is SGHRS and CDR2 is YFSETQ. Specimen: blood. This rearrangement joins TRBV5-1 to TRBJ2-5, with a weak D call TRBD2 (5 bases). The TCR was taken from a man aged 18 to 30 in good health. CDR3 nucleotide sequence: TGCGCCAGCAGCCCAGGACTTGAAGAGACCCAGTACTTC. This codes for CASSPGLEETQYF.